The sequence of this TCR beta chain was determined in a study of vaccination and CD4 T cells after COVID-19. V dropped 6 bases and J dropped 0; count of bases not matched to a gene: 4. The CDR3 has 13 amino acids. Germline V gives CDR1 DFQATT, CDR2 SNEGSKA (reference sequence). Stated treatment: roughly 10-day PBMC culture with coronavirus spike peptide pools or control peptides (ViraFEST assay). Points on this clonotype: The antigen remains undetermined.

With the Oncomine TCR Beta short-read assay, DNA from cultured CD4+ T cells was sequenced. MiXCR, run by TCRdb on the PCR reads, gives a single entry per CDR3 protein. The sample lists 10,000 or so distinct CDR3 sequences, around 67% occurring once. Input material: CD4+ T cells from blood, cultured in vitro. The receptor's source is a human donor who had recovered from COVID-19. The rearrangement links TRBV20-1 to TRBJ1-1; 7 bases map to TRBD1. This CDR3 reads CSAGTVLNTEAFF. CDR3 DNA sequence: TGCAGTGCCGGGACAGTCTTGAACACTGAAGCTTTCTTT.